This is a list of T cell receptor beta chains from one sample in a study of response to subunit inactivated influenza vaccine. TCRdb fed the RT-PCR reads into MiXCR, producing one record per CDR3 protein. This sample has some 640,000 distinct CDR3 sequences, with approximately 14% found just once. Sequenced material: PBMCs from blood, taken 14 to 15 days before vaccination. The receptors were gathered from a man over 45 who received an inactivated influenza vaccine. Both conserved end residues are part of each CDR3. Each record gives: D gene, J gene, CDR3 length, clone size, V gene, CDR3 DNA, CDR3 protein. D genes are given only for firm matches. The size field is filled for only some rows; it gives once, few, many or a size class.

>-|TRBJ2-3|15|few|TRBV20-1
TGCAGTGCGGGGGGGCTTATACGGAGCCCAGATACGCAGTATTTT
CSAGGLIRSPDTQYF
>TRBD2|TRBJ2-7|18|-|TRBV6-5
TGTGCCAGCAGTTACAGACTAGCGGGGGGGCTAAGCTCCTACGAGCAGTACTTC
CASSYRLAGGLSSYEQYF
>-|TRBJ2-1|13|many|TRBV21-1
TGTGCCAGCAGCAAAGGGCCGGGGAATGAGCAGTTCTTC
CASSKGPGNEQFF
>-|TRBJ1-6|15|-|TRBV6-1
TGTGCCAGCAGGGGGACAACGCTTGATAATTCACCCCTCCACTTT
CASRGTTLDNSPLHF
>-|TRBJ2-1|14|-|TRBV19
TGTGCCTCAACTCGAGGGGTATTCGGCAATGAGCAGTTCTTC
CASTRGVFGNEQFF
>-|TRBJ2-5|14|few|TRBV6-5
TGTGCCAGCAGTTACTCTTTGGTTCGCGAGACCCAGTACTTC
CASSYSLVRETQYF
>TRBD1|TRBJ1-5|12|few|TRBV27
TGTGCCAGCTGGACAGGGGGTGCGCCCCAGCATTTT
CASWTGGAPQHF
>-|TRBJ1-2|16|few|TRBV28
TGTGCCAGCAGTCGCGGGACGGCTAAAACTAACTATGGCTACACCTTC
CASSRGTAKTNYGYTF
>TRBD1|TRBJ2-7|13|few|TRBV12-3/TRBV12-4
TGTGCCAGCAGTTCCCGACAGGGTCAGGAGCAGTACTTC
CASSSRQGQEQYF
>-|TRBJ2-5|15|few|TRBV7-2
TGTGCCAGCAGCCTCCTCGGCAGTAGCCAAGAGACCCAGTACTTC
CASSLLGSSQETQYF
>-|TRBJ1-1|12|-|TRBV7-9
TGTGCCAGCACCGTGATGAACACTGAAGCTTTCTTT
CASTVMNTEAFF
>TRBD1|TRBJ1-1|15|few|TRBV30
TGTGCCTGGAGTTGGGGGGACAGGCTGAACACTGAAGCTTTCTTT
CAWSWGDRLNTEAFF
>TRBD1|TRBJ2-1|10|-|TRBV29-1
TGCAGCGTACTACAGGGGAACCAGTTCTTC
CSVLQGNQFF
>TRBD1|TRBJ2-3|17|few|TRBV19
TGTGCCAAACTAACCCTCCCAGGGGGCGAAGTGACAGATACGCAGTATTTT
CAKLTLPGGEVTDTQYF
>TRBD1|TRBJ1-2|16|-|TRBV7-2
TGTGCCAGCAGCTTAGGTGTCCGGACAGGGGCCTATGGCTACACCTTC
CASSLGVRTGAYGYTF
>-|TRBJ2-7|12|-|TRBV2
TGTGCCAGCAAGGTGAGGGCCTACGAGCAGTACTTC
CASKVRAYEQYF
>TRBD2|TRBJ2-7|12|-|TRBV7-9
TGTGCCAGCAGCTCGACTAGCGGGGGACAGTACTTC
CASSSTSGGQYF
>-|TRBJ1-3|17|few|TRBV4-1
TGCGCCAGCAGCCAAGTAGGACGAACGAGCTCTGGAAACACCATATATTTT
CASSQVGRTSSGNTIYF
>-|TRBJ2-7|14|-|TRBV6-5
TGTGCCAGCAGTTATTCACCCCACTCCTACGAGCAGTACTTC
CASSYSPHSYEQYF
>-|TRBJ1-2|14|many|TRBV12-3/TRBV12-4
TGTGCCAGCAGTTTAGCGGGGAGGGACTATGGCTACACCTTC
CASSLAGRDYGYTF
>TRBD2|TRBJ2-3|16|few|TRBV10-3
TGTGCCATCAGGTTGGGGACTAGCGGGAGCACAGATACGCAGTATTTT
CAIRLGTSGSTDTQYF
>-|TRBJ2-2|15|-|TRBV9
TGTGCCAGCAGCGTACGGTCTAGCGCGGGCGGGGAGCTGTTTTTT
CASSVRSSAGGELFF
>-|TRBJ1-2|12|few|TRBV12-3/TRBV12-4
TGTGCCAGCAGTAATACACTCTATGGCTACACCTTC
CASSNTLYGYTF
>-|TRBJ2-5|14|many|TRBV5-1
TGCGCCAGCAGCTTAGAAAACACTCAAGAGACCCAGTACTTC
CASSLENTQETQYF
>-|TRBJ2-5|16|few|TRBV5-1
TGCGCCAGCAGCTTGGGATTCAGTGCAGCACAAGAGACCCAGTACTTC
CASSLGFSAAQETQYF
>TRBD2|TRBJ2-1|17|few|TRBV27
TGTGCCAGCAGCCCCATGCCGGGACTAGCGGTTTACAATGAGCAGTTCTTC
CASSPMPGLAVYNEQFF
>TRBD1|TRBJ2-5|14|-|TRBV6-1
TGTGCCAGCAGCCGAGGACAGGGTTGGCAGACCCAGTACTTC
CASSRGQGWQTQYF
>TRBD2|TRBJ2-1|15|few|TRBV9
TGTGCCAGCAGCGTAGCGGGGGGATACTACAATGAGCAGTTCTTC
CASSVAGGYYNEQFF
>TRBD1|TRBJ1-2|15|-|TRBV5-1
TGCGCCAGCAGCTTGGGAGGGACAGGGGCCTATGGCTACACCTTC
CASSLGGTGAYGYTF
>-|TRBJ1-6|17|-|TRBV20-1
TGCAGTGCTAGAGATTCCCAGTGGAGCTCCTATAATTCACCCCTCCACTTT
CSARDSQWSSYNSPLHF
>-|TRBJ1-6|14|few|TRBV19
TGTGCCAGTAGTATAGCACGGGTTAATTCACCCCTCCACTTT
CASSIARVNSPLHF
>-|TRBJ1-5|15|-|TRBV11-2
TGTGCCAGCAGCTTAGGACAGAATAGCAATCAGCCCCAGCATTTT
CASSLGQNSNQPQHF
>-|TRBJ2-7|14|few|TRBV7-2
TGTGCCAGCAGCGTCCTCGGGGGTAGGAACGAGCAGTACTTC
CASSVLGGRNEQYF
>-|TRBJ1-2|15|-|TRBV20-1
TGCAGTGCTAGAGATCAGAGGAAGGGATGGGATGGCTACACCTTC
CSARDQRKGWDGYTF
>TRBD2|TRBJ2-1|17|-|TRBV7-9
TGTGCCAGCAGCTTATATGGCGGGAGGGGATCCTACAATGAGCAGTTCTTC
CASSLYGGRGSYNEQFF
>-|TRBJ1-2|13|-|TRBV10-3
TGTGCCATCACTCGCGGGACACCCTATGGCTACACCTTC
CAITRGTPYGYTF
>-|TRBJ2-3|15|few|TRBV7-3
TGTGCCAGCAGCTTAAAAAACTACCCCACAGATACGCAGTATTTT
CASSLKNYPTDTQYF
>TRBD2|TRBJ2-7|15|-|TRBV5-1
TGCGCCAGCAGCTTGGTCCGTAGCGGGAGTTACGAGCAGTACTTC
CASSLVRSGSYEQYF
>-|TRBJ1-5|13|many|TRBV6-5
TGTGCCAGCAGTTACGGCCCTAATCAGCCCCAGCATTTT
CASSYGPNQPQHF
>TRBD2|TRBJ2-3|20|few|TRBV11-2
TGTGCCAGCAGCTTACTTGGTTCATTAGCGGGGGGCCGGAGCACAGATACGCAGTATTTT
CASSLLGSLAGGRSTDTQYF
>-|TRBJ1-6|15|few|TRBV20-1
TGCAGTGCTAGTGTCACAGGGAATAATAATTCACCCCTCCACTTT
CSASVTGNNNSPLHF
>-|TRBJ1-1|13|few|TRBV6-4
TGTGCCAGCAGTGACTACGGGGGGTCTGAAGCTTTCTTT
CASSDYGGSEAFF
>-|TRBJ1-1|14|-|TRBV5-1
TGCACCAGCAGCGACGTACGGGGGAACACTGAAGCTTTCTTT
CTSSDVRGNTEAFF
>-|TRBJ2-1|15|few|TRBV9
TGTGCCAGCAGCACACGCGGCGAGAGCCACAATGAGCAGTTCTTC
CASSTRGESHNEQFF
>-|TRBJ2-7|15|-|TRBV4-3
TGCGCCAGCAGCCTTTGTACAGGGACCCTTTGCGAGCAGTACTTC
CASSLCTGTLCEQYF
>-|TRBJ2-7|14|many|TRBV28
TGTGCCAGCACCAACCTGAGGGGGACCTACGAGCAGTACTTC
CASTNLRGTYEQYF
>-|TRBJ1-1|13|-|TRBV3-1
TGTGCTAGTGCCGGGGGCACGGACACTGAAGCTTTCTTT
CASAGGTDTEAFF
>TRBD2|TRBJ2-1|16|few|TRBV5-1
TGCGCCAGCAGCACGGGACTAGCGGGACATTACAATGAGCAGTTCTTC
CASSTGLAGHYNEQFF
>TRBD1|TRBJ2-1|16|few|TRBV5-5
TGTGCCAGCAGCTTGGGGGCTGGGACAGGGGTCAATGAGCAGTTCTTC
CASSLGAGTGVNEQFF
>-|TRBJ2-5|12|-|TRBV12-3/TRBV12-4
TGTGCCAGCAGTTTCGCCCCAGAGACCCAGTACTTC
CASSFAPETQYF
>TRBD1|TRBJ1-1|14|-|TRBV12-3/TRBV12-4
TGTGCCAGCAGTGATCCAGGGGGTGGCACTGAAGCTTTCTTT
CASSDPGGGTEAFF
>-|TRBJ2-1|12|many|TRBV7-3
TGTGCCAGCAGCTTATTGATCGGTGAGCAGTTCTTC
CASSLLIGEQFF
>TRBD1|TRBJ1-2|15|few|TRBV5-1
TGCGCCAGCAGCACCCGACAGGGAGGGAGCTATGGCTACACCTTC
CASSTRQGGSYGYTF
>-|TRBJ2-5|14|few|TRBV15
TGTGCCACCAGCAGAGGAGAATACCAAGAGACCCAGTACTTC
CATSRGEYQETQYF
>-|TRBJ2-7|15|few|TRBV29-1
TGCAGCGCCTCACGGGGGGCGGGCTATTCCTACGAGCAGTACTTC
CSASRGAGYSYEQYF
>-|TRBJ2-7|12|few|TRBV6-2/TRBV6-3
TGTGCCAGCAGCTACCCCCCCCTCGAGCAGTACTTC
CASSYPPLEQYF
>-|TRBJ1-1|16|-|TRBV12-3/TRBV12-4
TGTGCCAGCAGTTTGGGCGGACAGATCATGAACACTGAAGCTTTCTTT
CASSLGGQIMNTEAFF